This TCR beta chain was recorded in a study of tumor T cells in aggressive B-cell lymphoma. Sequencing was performed with immunoSEQ multiplex PCR; in TCRdb, only in-frame clones are kept and a portion is missing. This sample yields a few thousand clones, of which roughly 88% are seen a single time; more than 5% belongs to the top ten. With 6 bases clipped from V and 7 bases from J, the junction kept 18 bases outside the gene matches. From germline, CDR1 is MNHEY and CDR2 SMNVEV (reference sequence). The CDR3 has 17 residues. Input material: tumor tissue. The origin of this receptor is an adult with diffuse large B cell lymphoma. The chain couples TRBV27 to TRBJ1-2; 9 bases are a match to TRBD1. DNA for the CDR3: TGTGCCAGCAGATCCCGTTTGGGGACAGGGTCATTTCCTGGCTACACCTTC. Its protein is CASRSRLGTGSFPGYTF.